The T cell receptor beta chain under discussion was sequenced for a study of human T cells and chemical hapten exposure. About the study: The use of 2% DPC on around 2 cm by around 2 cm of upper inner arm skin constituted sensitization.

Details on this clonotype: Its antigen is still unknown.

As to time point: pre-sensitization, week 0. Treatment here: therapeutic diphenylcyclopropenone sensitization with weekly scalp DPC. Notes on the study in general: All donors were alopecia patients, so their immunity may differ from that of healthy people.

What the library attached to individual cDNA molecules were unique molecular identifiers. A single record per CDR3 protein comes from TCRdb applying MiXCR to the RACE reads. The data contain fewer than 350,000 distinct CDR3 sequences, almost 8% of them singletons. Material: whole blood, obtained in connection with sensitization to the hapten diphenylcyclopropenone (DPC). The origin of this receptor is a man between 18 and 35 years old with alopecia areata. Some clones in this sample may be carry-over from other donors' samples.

CDR3 residues: CASSLDSRGRTSTDTQYF. The CDR3 coding sequence is TGTGCCAGCAGCTTAGATTCCAGGGGACGCACTAGCACAGATACGCAGTATTTT. The V and J genes are TRBV11-2 and TRBJ2-3, with D possibly matching TRBD1 (6 bases). CDR3 length equals 18 residues. Germline loops: CDR1 SGHAT, CDR2 FQNNGV. The V and J ends lost 0 bases and 0 bases respectively, with 16 bases between them.